These T cell receptor beta chains were read from a single sample in a study of blood T cell repertoires in COVID-19. The protocol was immunoSEQ multiplex PCR, while the TCRdb copy is restricted to in-frame clones and leaves out a portion. The data hold roughly 200,000 clones, with 88% observed a single time. The specimen sequenced was PBMCs or T cells enriched from blood (not recorded which). The receptor set was obtained from a woman between 25 and 40 years old who had recovered from COVID-19. Each CDR3 is given with its conserved first and last residue. Fields, in order: V gene, J gene, D gene, clone size, CDR3 protein, CDR3 DNA. The D gene is left open where the match is weak. Clone size, where shown, is once, few, many, or a class for clones that have expanded.

TRBV7-2	TRBJ2-5	TRBD2	.	CASSLVAGGPQETQYF	TGTGCCAGCAGCTTAGTCGCGGGGGGACCACAAGAGACCCAGTACTTC
TRBV10-3	TRBJ2-7	TRBD2	.	CAISEGGGEQYF	TGTGCCATCAGTGAAGGCGGGGGCGAGCAGTACTTC
TRBV2	TRBJ1-2	TRBD1	few	CASSNEGTGIYGYTF	TGTGCCAGCAGCAATGAGGGGACAGGGATCTATGGCTACACCTTC
TRBV5-1	TRBJ2-7	.	.	CASSPRLNSYEQYF	TGCGCCAGCAGCCCCCGACTGAACTCCTACGAGCAGTACTTC
TRBV5-1	TRBJ2-1	TRBD2	few	CASRFTGGPVNEQFF	TGCGCCAGCAGATTTACGGGGGGGCCTGTAAATGAGCAGTTCTTC
TRBV7-3	TRBJ2-1	TRBD2	.	CASSTTSGGNNEQFF	TGTGCCAGCAGCACAACTAGCGGGGGGAACAATGAGCAGTTCTTC
TRBV19	TRBJ2-1	.	.	CASSIFVSSSYNEQFF	TGTGCCAGTAGTATATTTGTTAGTAGCTCCTACAATGAGCAGTTCTTC
TRBV4-1	TRBJ2-7	.	once	CASSHALTDSYEQYF	TGCGCCAGCAGCCATGCTTTGACTGACTCCTACGAGCAGTACTTC
TRBV6-6	TRBJ2-3	TRBD2	once	CASSPRFVRAGGIDTQYF	TGTGCCAGCAGTCCCCGTTTTGTAAGGGCGGGGGGAATAGATACGCAGTATTTT
TRBV6-5	TRBJ2-2	TRBD1	.	CASRQGAGGELFF	TGTGCCAGCAGGCAGGGGGCCGGCGGGGAGCTGTTTTTT
TRBV4-3	TRBJ1-5	.	.	CASSQDPGVGRSNQPQHF	TGCGCCAGCAGCCAAGATCCAGGGGTCGGTAGGAGCAATCAGCCCCAGCATTTT
TRBV7-9	TRBJ1-1	.	.	CASSFTRHTEAFF	TGTGCCAGCAGCTTCACCAGGCACACTGAAGCTTTCTTT
TRBV5-1	TRBJ2-1	.	.	CASSLGSDHNEQFF	TGCGCCAGCAGCTTGGGGTCAGATCACAATGAGCAGTTCTTC
TRBV5-5	TRBJ1-2	.	.	CASSWIPDTASGYGYTF	TGTGCCAGCAGCTGGATCCCGGACACCGCCTCTGGCTATGGCTACACCTTC
TRBV29-1	TRBJ1-4	.	once	CSVEVPGTTNGGEFF	TGCAGCGTTGAAGTCCCGGGAACAACTAATGGTGGAGAATTTTTT
TRBV7-8	TRBJ1-5	.	.	CASSLEAGAQPQHF	TGTGCCAGCAGCTTAGAGGCGGGGGCTCAGCCCCAGCATTTT
TRBV19	TRBJ1-5	TRBD1	once	CASSPRRTGVFNQPQHF	TGTGCCAGTAGTCCAAGAAGGACAGGGGTGTTCAATCAGCCCCAGCATTTT